The subject of this entry is one T cell receptor beta chain. Its specificity is unknown. This record belongs to a study of T cells in Graves' hyperthyroidism and ophthalmopathy. Study observations and caveats: The model foresaw ophthalmopathy a median roughly 6 months prior to onset. Most clonotypes expanded in thyroid above 0.001 were likewise present in blood.

Researchers amplified the TCR beta CDR3 regions from RNA transcripts. The HTBI primer set drove a first-round RT-PCR of the TCR CDR3. TCRdb re-called the multiplex PCR reads through MiXCR, storing one row per CDR3 protein. The sample holds 600,000 or so distinct CDR3 sequences, 15% to 20% seen once. This clonotype was sampled from a woman aged 25 to 39 with Graves' hyperthyroidism. Material: blood.

The CDR3 sequence: CSAYDPGLAGPYEQYF. As DNA, the CDR3 is TGCAGTGCCTACGACCCTGGACTAGCGGGCCCCTACGAGCAGTACTTC. J is TRBJ2-7 and V is TRBV20-1, with 11 nucleotides matching TRBD2. The CDR3 runs to 16 residues. Germline values: CDR1 DFQATT, CDR2 SNEGSKA (reference sequence). The J segment lost 2 bases and the V segment lost 6 bases, leaving 12 bases of the junction unmatched.